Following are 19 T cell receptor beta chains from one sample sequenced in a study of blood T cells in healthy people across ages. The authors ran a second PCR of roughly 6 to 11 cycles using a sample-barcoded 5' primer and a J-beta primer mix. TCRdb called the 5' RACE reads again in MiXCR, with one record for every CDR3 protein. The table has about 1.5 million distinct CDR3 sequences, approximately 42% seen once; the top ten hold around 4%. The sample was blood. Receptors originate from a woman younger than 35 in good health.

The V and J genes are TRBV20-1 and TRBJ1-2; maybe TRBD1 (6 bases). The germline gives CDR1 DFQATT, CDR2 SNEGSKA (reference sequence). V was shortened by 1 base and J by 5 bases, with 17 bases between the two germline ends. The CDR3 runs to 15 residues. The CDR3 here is CSARALLRGGYGYTF. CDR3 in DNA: TGCAGTGCTAGAGCCTTGCTGAGGGGGGGTTATGGCTACACCTTC.

CDR3 in DNA: TGCGCCAGCAGCCGCGGTTCGTCTGCCCTCTCCTACAATGAGCAGTTCTTC. The encoded protein is CASSRGSSALSYNEQFF. The chain recombines TRBV4-1 with TRBJ2-1; D call uncertain. Trimming left V 4 bases short and J 0 bases short, with 16 bases between. This CDR3 is built from 17 residues. CDR1 and CDR2 (germline): MGHRA, YSYEKL.

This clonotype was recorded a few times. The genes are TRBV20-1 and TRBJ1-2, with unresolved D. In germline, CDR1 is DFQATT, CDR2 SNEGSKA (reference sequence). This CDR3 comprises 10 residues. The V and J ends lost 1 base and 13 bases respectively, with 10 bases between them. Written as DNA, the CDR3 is TGCAGTGCTAGAGTAGTAGGATTCACCTTC. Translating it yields CSARVVGFTF.

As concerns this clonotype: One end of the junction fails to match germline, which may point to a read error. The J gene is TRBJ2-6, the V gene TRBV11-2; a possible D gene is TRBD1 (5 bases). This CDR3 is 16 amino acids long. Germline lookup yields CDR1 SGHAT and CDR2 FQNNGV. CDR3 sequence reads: CASSIGRHSGASVLTF. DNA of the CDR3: TGTGCCAGCAGCATCGGACGGCACTCTGGGGCCAGCGTCCTGACTTTC.

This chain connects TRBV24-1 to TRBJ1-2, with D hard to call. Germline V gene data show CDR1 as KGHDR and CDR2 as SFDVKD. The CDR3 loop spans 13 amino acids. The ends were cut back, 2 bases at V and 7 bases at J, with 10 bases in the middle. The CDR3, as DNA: TGTGCCACCAGTGATTGGCAAGGAGGTGGCTACACCTTC. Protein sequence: CATSDWQGGGYTF.

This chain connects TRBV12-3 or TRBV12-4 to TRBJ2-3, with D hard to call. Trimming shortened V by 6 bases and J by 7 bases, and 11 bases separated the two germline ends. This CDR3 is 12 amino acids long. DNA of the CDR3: TGTGCCAGCAGCACTCTGCGGCATACGCAGTATTTT. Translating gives CASSTLRHTQYF.

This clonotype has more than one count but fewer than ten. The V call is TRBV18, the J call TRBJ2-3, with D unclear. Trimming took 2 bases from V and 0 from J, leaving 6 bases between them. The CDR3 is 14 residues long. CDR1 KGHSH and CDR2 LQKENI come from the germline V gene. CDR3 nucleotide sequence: TGTGCCAGCTCACCAGCGGCTAGCACAGATACGCAGTATTTT. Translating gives CASSPAASTDTQYF.

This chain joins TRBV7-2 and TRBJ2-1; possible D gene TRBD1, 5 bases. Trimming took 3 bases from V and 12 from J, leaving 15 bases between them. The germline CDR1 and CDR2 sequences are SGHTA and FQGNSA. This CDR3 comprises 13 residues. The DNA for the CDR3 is TGTGCCAGCAGCTTTTACCAGGGAAACAGGCAGTTCTTC. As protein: CASSFYQGNRQFF.

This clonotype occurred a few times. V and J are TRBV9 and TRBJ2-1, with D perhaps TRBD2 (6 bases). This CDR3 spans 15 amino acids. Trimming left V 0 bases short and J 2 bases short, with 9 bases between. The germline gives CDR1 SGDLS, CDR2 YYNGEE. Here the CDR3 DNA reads TGTGCCAGCAGCGTAGTTAGCGGAGCCTACAATGAGCAGTTCTTC. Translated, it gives CASSVVSGAYNEQFF.

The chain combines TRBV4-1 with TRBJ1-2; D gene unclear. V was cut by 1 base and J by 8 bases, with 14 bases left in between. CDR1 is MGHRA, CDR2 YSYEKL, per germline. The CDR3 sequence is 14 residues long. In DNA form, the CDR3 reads TGCGCCAGCAGCCAAGTGGGCTCCTACCGAGGCTACACCTTC. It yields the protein CASSQVGSYRGYTF.

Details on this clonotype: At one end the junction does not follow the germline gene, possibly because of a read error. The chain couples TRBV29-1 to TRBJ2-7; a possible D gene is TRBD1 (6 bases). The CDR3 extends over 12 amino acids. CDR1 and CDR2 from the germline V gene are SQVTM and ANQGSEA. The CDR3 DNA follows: TGCAGCGTGAGGGACACGACCTACAAGCAGTACTTC. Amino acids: CSVRDTTYKQYF.

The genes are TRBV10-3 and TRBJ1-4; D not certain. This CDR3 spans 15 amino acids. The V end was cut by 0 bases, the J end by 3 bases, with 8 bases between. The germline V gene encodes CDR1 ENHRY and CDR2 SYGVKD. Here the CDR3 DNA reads TGTGCCATCAGTGAGTCTGGGATTCCTAATGAAAAACTGTTTTTT. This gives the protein CAISESGIPNEKLFF.

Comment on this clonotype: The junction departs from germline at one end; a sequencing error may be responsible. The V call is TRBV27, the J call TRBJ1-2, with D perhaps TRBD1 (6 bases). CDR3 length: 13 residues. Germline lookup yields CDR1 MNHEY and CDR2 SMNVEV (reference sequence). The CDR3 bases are TGTGTCAGCAGTCTAACAGGGACTTATGGCTACACCTTC. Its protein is CVSSLTGTYGYTF.

The CDR3 region is CASSPSRSGRYNSPLHF. CDR3 coding DNA: TGTGCCAGCTCACCAAGTCGGTCGGGACGGTATAATTCACCCCTCCACTTT. This chain connects TRBV18 to TRBJ1-6, with D perhaps matching TRBD1 (5 bases). Trimming cost V 2 bases and J 4 bases, with 15 bases left between them. The germline CDR1 and CDR2 sequences are KGHSH and LQKENI. The CDR3 spans 17 residues.

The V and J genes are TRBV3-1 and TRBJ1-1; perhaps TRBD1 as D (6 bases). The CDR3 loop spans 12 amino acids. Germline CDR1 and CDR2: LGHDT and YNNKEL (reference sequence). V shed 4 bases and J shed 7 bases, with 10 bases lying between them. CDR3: CASSRGQIEAFF. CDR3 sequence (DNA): TGTGCCAGCAGCCGAGGACAGATTGAAGCTTTCTTT.

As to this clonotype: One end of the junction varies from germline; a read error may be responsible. The CDR3 coding sequence is TGTGCCGGCAGTGAGACAGGGGTGAGCACTGAAGCTTTCTTT. Encoded protein: CAGSETGVSTEAFF. This chain joins TRBV25-1 and TRBJ1-1; 8 bases map to TRBD1. Germline assignment: CDR1 MGHDK and CDR2 SYGVNS. This CDR3 is built from 14 residues.

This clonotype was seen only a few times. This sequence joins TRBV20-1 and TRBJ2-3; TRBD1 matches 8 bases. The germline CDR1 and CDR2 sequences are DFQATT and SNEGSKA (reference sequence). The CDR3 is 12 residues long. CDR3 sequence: CSETGATDTQYF. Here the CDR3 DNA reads TGCAGCGAGACAGGGGCAACAGATACGCAGTATTTT.

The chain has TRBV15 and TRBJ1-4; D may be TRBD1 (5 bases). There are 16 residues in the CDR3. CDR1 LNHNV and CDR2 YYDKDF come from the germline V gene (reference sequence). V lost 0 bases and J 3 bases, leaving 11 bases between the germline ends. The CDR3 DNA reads TGTGCCACCAGCAGAGATCGGGGCAGTTCTAATGAAAAACTGTTTTTT. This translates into CATSRDRGSSNEKLFF.

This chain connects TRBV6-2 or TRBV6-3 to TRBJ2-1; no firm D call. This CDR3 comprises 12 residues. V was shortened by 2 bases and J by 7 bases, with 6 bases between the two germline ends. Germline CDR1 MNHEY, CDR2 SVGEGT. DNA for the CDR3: TGTGCCAGCAGTTACGGGTGGAATGAGCAGTTCTTC. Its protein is CASSYGWNEQFF.